This TCR beta chain was sequenced for a study of OX40 agonist ivuxolimab in advanced cancers. As for the study in general: Patients were treated with ivuxolimab, an agonistic anti-OX40 (CD134) antibody. Patients treated during dose escalation were battling hepatocellular carcinoma, melanoma, renal cell or head and neck cancer. Prior anti-PD-1, anti-PD-L1 or anti-CTLA-4 therapy was allowed; around 43% had some. Ivuxolimab was administered intravenously to patients at 0.01 to 10 mg/kg every 2 weeks.

The data were produced by immunoSEQ multiplex PCR, yet TCRdb's version contains in-frame clones alone and is incomplete. The table shows almost 70,000 clones, with about 90% occurring only once. The CDR3 contains 14 residues. CDR1 is SQVTM and CDR2 is ANQGSEA in the germline V gene. Trimming cost V 4 bases and J 2 bases; bases outside gene matches: 7. The receptor was isolated from an adult with an advanced solid tumor such as melanoma, head and neck, liver or kidney cancer. Sequences were derived from CD4+ or CD8+ T cells sorted from blood, sampled in a trial of the OX40 agonist ivuxolimab. V usage is TRBV29-1 and J usage is TRBJ2-5; 7 nucleotides agree with TRBD2. In nucleotides, the CDR3 is TGCAGCGTTGGAATAGCGGGTTTTCAAGAGACCCAGTACTTC. Protein product: CSVGIAGFQETQYF.